A selection of T cell receptor beta chains follows, all from one sample in a study of CD8 T cells in ankylosing spondylitis. In TCRdb, the 5' RACE reads were re-called with MiXCR into one record per CDR3 protein. The sample shows about 360,000 distinct CDR3 sequences, approximately 14% of them seen only once. The sequenced material came from blood, either unsorted or a sorted T cell fraction (not recorded which). The receptors were sampled from a male donor with ankylosing spondylitis or in good health (not recorded which). CDR3s include the opening cysteine and the closing phenylalanine or tryptophan. The D gene is left open where the match is weak. Size tells how often a clone was seen (once, few, many) or the class of an expanded clone, and some rows leave it out.

J | size | D | V | DNA | CDR3
TRBJ2-7 | few | TRBD2 | TRBV29-1 | TGCAGCGTTGAATCCGGTAGCGGGACCTCCTACGAGCAGTACTTC | CSVESGSGTSYEQYF
TRBJ2-3 | NA | NA | TRBV7-9 | TGTGCCAGCAGCTTAAACAGGGGAGGGAAGACAGATACGCAGTATTTT | CASSLNRGGKTDTQYF
TRBJ2-7 | few | TRBD2 | TRBV4-1 | TGCGCCAGCAGCCAAGGCAGAGCGGGGGGTGGCGAGCAGTACTTC | CASSQGRAGGGEQYF
TRBJ2-1 | NA | NA | TRBV6-5 | TGTGCCAGCAGTTCACCCACCGAGCAGTTCTTC | CASSSPTEQFF
TRBJ2-6 | NA | NA | TRBV27 | TGTGCCAGCAGTTCCCAGGGGGGCACTGGGGCCAACGTCCTGACTTTC | CASSSQGGTGANVLTF
TRBJ2-3 | many | NA | TRBV20-1 | TGCAGTGCTCCCCCGGTGACCACAGATACGCAGTATTTT | CSAPPVTTDTQYF
TRBJ2-1 | few | NA | TRBV11-3 | TGTGCCAGCAGCGAGCGGAACAATGAGCAGTTCTTC | CASSERNNEQFF
TRBJ2-2 | few | NA | TRBV5-1 | TGCGCCAGCAGGACCGGGGAGATCACCACCGGGGAGCTGTTTTTT | CASRTGEITTGELFF
TRBJ2-2 | few | NA | TRBV5-5 | TGTGCCAGCAGCGCTGACGGGTGGGCCGGGGAGCTGTTTTTT | CASSADGWAGELFF
TRBJ2-3 | NA | NA | TRBV5-1 | TGCGCCACCTCGACCCGAGGGGGTTCCGCAACAGATACGCAGTATTTT | CATSTRGGSATDTQYF
TRBJ1-1 | NA | TRBD1 | TRBV10-3 | TGTGCCATCGAGGGACAGGGTGAAGCTTTCTTT | CAIEGQGEAFF
TRBJ2-2 | NA | NA | TRBV3-1 | TGTGCCAGCAGCCAAGCTGCCCTAGTCGGGGTCGGGGAGCTGTTTTTT | CASSQAALVGVGELFF
TRBJ2-5 | few | TRBD1 | TRBV20-1 | TGCAGTGCTAGACCGCTGGGACAGGTGCAAGAGACCCAGTACTTC | CSARPLGQVQETQYF
TRBJ1-2 | NA | NA | TRBV27 | TGTGCCAGCAGTTTATCGGGTCCCGTTGAGGGTCCAGGCTACACCTTC | CASSLSGPVEGPGYTF
TRBJ1-2 | few | NA | TRBV15 | TGTGCCACCAGCAGAGCAGCGACATCGGGCTATGGCTACACCTTC | CATSRAATSGYGYTF
TRBJ2-4 | NA | NA | TRBV7-8 | TGTGCCAGCAGCGAGTCAGGCTCGGGGAACATTCAGTACTTC | CASSESGSGNIQYF
TRBJ2-7 | NA | NA | TRBV21-1 | TGTGCCAGGGGCCTAGGGACTAGCGGGACAAGGGGCTACGAGCAGTACTTC | CARGLGTSGTRGYEQYF
TRBJ1-2 | NA | NA | TRBV12-3/TRBV12-4 | TGTGCCAGCAGTGAGCGGTGGGTTGGCTACACCTTC | CASSERWVGYTF
TRBJ2-2 | NA | NA | TRBV12-3/TRBV12-4 | TGTGCCAGCAGTTTTGGGGGTTCGGTCGGGGAGCTGTTTTTT | CASSFGGSVGELFF
TRBJ1-2 | NA | NA | TRBV11-2 | TGTGCCAGCAGCTTTGACGGGACCTTAAGTGGCTACACCTTC | CASSFDGTLSGYTF
TRBJ2-1 | NA | NA | TRBV7-4 | TGTGCCAGCAGCCTCAGAGAAGCGGCCCTTACCCCCAATGAGCAGTTCTTC | CASSLREAALTPNEQFF
TRBJ2-5 | NA | TRBD2 | TRBV6-2/TRBV6-3 | TGTGCCAGCAGCCGCGCAACAGGGACTAGCGGGAGGAAGACCCAGTACTTC | CASSRATGTSGRKTQYF
TRBJ1-1 | many | NA | TRBV12-3/TRBV12-4 | TGTGCCAGCGGTAAAGGGAACACTGAAGCTTTCTTT | CASGKGNTEAFF
TRBJ1-2 | NA | TRBD1 | TRBV12-3/TRBV12-4 | TGTGCCAGCAGCGAGACAGGGAGATATGGCTACACCTTC | CASSETGRYGYTF
TRBJ1-6 | NA | NA | TRBV3-1 | TGTGCCAGCAGCCAAGGGGTGAGGGATTCACCCCTCCACTTT | CASSQGVRDSPLHF
TRBJ2-2 | once | NA | TRBV18 | TGTGCCAGCTCACCTCCTCAGCTCACCGGGGAGCTGTTTTTT | CASSPPQLTGELFF
TRBJ1-1 | NA | NA | TRBV2 | TGTGCCAGCAGCCGGGACATGGGGAACACTGAAGCTTTCTTT | CASSRDMGNTEAFF
TRBJ2-7 | NA | TRBD1 | TRBV5-8 | TGTGCCAGCAGCTGGGATAGACAGGGACACTCCGAGCAGTACTTC | CASSWDRQGHSEQYF
TRBJ2-1 | NA | NA | TRBV21-1 | TGTGCCAGCAGCAAAGGGGCTAGCGGGCGAGGACTGAGCTCCTACAATGAGCAGTTCTTC | CASSKGASGRGLSSYNEQFF
TRBJ2-7 | few | NA | TRBV5-1 | TGCGCCAGCAGCCTCGCCGGACTGCCGACCTACGAGCAGTACTTC | CASSLAGLPTYEQYF
TRBJ1-6 | NA | TRBD1 | TRBV9 | TGTGCCAGCAGGTCGACAGGGGGCGGTTCACCCCTCCACTTT | CASRSTGGGSPLHF
TRBJ1-2 | NA | TRBD1 | TRBV12-3/TRBV12-4 | TGTGCCAGCAGTTGGGACAGCTATGGCTACACCTTC | CASSWDSYGYTF
TRBJ1-1 | many | NA | TRBV5-1 | TGTGCCAGCAGCTTATCAGGGGCCACTGAAGCTTTCTTT | CASSLSGATEAFF
TRBJ2-2 | NA | TRBD2 | TRBV6-1 | TGTGCCAGCAGTCCCCGGGGGGATACCGGGGAGCTGTTTTTT | CASSPRGDTGELFF
TRBJ2-5 | few | NA | TRBV5-1 | TGCGCCAGCAGCTTTTCCCGTCCGCAAGAGACCCAGTACTTC | CASSFSRPQETQYF
TRBJ2-7 | few | NA | TRBV20-1 | TGCAGTGCCATTCCGGACGGGGGAACCTACGAGCAGTACTTC | CSAIPDGGTYEQYF
TRBJ2-3 | few | TRBD2 | TRBV9 | TGTGCCAGCGGGCTAGCGGGAGGGCCTATAGATACGCAGTATTTT | CASGLAGGPIDTQYF
TRBJ1-1 | NA | NA | TRBV10-3 | TGTGCCATCAGTGAGAACAGGCCCCCGAACACTGAAGCTTTCTTT | CAISENRPPNTEAFF
TRBJ2-6 | NA | NA | TRBV12-3/TRBV12-4 | TGTGCCAGCACCCGCATCCGGGACCCAAGCACTGGGGCCAACGTCCTGACTTTC | CASTRIRDPSTGANVLTF
TRBJ2-7 | NA | TRBD2 | TRBV5-5 | TGTGCCAGCAGCTTGGCCCCGGGACTAGCGGGCTACGAGCAGTACTTC | CASSLAPGLAGYEQYF
TRBJ2-1 | few | TRBD2 | TRBV28 | TGTGCCAGCAGTTCCCCCCCCGGGACTAGCGCTACCAATGAGCAGTTCTTC | CASSSPPGTSATNEQFF
TRBJ1-1 | few | NA | TRBV20-1 | TGCAGTGCCGAAAGAAATGAAGCTTTCTTT | CSAERNEAFF
TRBJ2-7 | NA | NA | TRBV2 | TGTGCCAGCAGGGGCCAGAACTACGAGCAGTACTTC | CASRGQNYEQYF
TRBJ2-4 | few | NA | TRBV14 | TGTGCCAGCAGCCAAGTTGCCAGAAACATTCAGTACTTC | CASSQVARNIQYF
TRBJ2-3 | few | TRBD2 | TRBV20-1 | TGCAGTGCTAGTCGGTCTAGCGGGAGTGTGGAATTGACAGATACGCAGTATTTT | CSASRSSGSVELTDTQYF
TRBJ1-1 | NA | NA | TRBV6-1 | TGTGCCAGCAGTGAAGCTCGGCAATGGGTGGGTGAAGCTTTCTTT | CASSEARQWVGEAFF
TRBJ1-1 | NA | NA | TRBV20-1 | TGCAGTGCTAGAGACCCGATGATACCGAACACTGAAGCTTTCTTT | CSARDPMIPNTEAFF
TRBJ2-2 | many | NA | TRBV21-1 | TGTGCCAGCAGCAACCGGGACAGGGGTAACACCGGGGAGCTGTTTTTT | CASSNRDRGNTGELFF
TRBJ2-3 | few | TRBD2 | TRBV10-2 | TGCGCCAGCAGTGCTCCGACTAGCGGGATACGAACAGATACGCAGTATTTT | CASSAPTSGIRTDTQYF
TRBJ2-2 | many | NA | TRBV29-1 | TGCAGCGTTCTGGTTACAGGGAACACCGGGGAGCTGTTTTTT | CSVLVTGNTGELFF
TRBJ2-1 | NA | TRBD2 | TRBV4-1 | TGCGCCAGCCATGCACCAAGCGGGGGCCGATTACCTTACAATGAGCAGTTCTTC | CASHAPSGGRLPYNEQFF
TRBJ2-3 | NA | TRBD2 | TRBV7-2 | TGTGCCAGCAGCCTCCGACTAGCGGGAAACGGCGCAGATACGCAGTATTTT | CASSLRLAGNGADTQYF
TRBJ2-5 | few | NA | TRBV7-6 | TGTGCCAGCAGCTTACAGCCGGACCAAGAGACCCAGTACTTC | CASSLQPDQETQYF
TRBJ2-1 | many | NA | TRBV20-1 | TGCAGTGCCTTAGCGGCCACTTACAATGAGCAGTTCTTC | CSALAATYNEQFF